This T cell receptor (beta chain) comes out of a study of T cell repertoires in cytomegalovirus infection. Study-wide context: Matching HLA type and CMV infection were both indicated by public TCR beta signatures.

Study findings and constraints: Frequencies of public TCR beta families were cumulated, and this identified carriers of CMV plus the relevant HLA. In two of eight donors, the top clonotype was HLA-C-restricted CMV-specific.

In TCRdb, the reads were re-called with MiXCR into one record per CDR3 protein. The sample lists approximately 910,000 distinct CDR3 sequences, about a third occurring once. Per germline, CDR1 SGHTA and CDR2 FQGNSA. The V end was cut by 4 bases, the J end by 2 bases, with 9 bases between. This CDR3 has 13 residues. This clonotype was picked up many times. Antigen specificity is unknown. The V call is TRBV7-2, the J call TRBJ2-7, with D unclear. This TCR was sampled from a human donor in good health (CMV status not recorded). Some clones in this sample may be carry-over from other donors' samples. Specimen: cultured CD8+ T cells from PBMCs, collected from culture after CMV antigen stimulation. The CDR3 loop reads CASSYSRAYEQYV. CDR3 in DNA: TGTGCCAGCAGCTATTCAAGGGCCTACGAGCAGTACGTC.